The T cell receptor beta chain under discussion was sequenced for a study of identical twins. V was clipped by 6 bases and J by 4 bases, with 12 bases between them. CDR1 is SEHNR and CDR2 is FQNEAQ in the germline V gene (reference sequence). The CDR3 runs 13 residues. Healthy Caucasians made up all donors. The table lists this clonotype with a few counts. No antigen is known for it. Study observations and caveats: Twin-shared out-of-frame alpha sequences were enriched for low generation probability. Twins showed weaker excess sharing in their beta out-of-frame sequences.

TCRdb independently ran MiXCR on the 5' RACE reads; one entry per CDR3 protein. Among more than 650,000 distinct CDR3 sequences listed, around 6% were seen once. Sequencing was performed on naive T cells sorted from blood. The source of this sequence is a man between 18 and 29 years old in good health. The chain has TRBV7-9 and TRBJ2-5; no definite D call. CDR3 in DNA: TGTGCCAGCAGAGTTTTAGTCCTAGAGACCCAGTACTTC. Amino acids: CASRVLVLETQYF.